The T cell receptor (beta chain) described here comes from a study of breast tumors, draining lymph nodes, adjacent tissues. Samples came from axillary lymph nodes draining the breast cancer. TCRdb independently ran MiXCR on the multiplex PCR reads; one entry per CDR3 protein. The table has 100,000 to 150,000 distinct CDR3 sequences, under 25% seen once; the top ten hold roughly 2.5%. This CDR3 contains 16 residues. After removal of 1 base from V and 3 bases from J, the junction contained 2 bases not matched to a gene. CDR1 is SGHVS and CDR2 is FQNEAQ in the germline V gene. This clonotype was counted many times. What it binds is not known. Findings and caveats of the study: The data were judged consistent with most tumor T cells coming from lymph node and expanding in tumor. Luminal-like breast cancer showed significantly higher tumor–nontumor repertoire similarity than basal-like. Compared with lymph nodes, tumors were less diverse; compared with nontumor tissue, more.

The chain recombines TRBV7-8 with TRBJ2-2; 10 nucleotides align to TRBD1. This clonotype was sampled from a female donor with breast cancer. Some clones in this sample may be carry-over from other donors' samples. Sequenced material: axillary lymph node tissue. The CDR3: CASSLVGTGDTGELFF. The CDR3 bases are TGTGCCAGCAGCTTAGTAGGGACAGGGGACACCGGGGAGCTGTTTTTT.